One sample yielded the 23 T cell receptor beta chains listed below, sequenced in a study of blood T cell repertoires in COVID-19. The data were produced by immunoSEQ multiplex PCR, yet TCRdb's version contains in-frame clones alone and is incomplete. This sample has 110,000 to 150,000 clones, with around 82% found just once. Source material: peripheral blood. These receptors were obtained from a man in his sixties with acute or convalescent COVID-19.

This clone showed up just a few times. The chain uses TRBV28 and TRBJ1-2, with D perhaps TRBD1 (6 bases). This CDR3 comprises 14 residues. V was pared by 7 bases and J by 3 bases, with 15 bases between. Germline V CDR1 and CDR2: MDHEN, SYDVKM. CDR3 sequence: CASTVQGIHYGYTF. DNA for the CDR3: TGTGCCAGCACCGTACAGGGTATCCACTATGGCTACACCTTC.

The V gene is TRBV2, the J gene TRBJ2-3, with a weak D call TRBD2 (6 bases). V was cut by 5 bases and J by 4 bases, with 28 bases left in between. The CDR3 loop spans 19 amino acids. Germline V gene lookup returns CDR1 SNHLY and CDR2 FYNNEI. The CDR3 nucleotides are TGTGCCAGCAGTAAAGTTAACCGGGACTCGGGAAAAGGGGCAGATACGCAGTATTTT. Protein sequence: CASSKVNRDSGKGADTQYF.

Written as DNA, the CDR3 is TGTGCCAGCAGCTTAGGGCGATATGGGCCCGTGGACAAAGAGACCCAGTACTTC. Translating gives CASSLGRYGPVDKETQYF. The V call is TRBV11-2, the J call TRBJ2-5; D may be TRBD1 (5 bases). Germline-derived CDR1 and CDR2 are SGHAT and FQNNGV. CDR3 length equals 18 residues. V lost 1 base to trimming and J lost 3 bases, with 21 bases between them.

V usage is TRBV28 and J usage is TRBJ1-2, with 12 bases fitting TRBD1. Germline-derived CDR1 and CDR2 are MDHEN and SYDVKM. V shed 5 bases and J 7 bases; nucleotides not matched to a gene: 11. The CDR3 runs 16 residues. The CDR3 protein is CASSPPGQGAVGGYTF. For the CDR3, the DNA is TGTGCCAGCAGTCCTCCGGGACAGGGGGCAGTTGGTGGCTACACCTTC.

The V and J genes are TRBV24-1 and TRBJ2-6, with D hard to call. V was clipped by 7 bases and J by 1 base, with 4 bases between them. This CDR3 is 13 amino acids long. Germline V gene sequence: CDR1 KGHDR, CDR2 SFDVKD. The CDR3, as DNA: TGTGCCACCAGCAGTTCTGGGGCCAACGTCCTGACTTTC. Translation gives CATSSSGANVLTF.

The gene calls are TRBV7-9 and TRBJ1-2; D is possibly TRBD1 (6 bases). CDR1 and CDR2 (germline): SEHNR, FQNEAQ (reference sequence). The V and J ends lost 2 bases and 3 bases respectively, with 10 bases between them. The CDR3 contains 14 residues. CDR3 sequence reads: CASSLQGQDYGYTF. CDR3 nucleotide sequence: TGTGCCAGCAGCTTACAGGGGCAGGACTATGGCTACACCTTC.

The DNA for the CDR3 is TGCGCCAGCAGCTTGGTAGGACAGAGGGGGACTAATGAAAAACTGTTTTTT. Translation gives CASSLVGQRGTNEKLFF. V gene TRBV5-1 combines with J gene TRBJ1-4; a weak D match, TRBD1 (6 bases). In germline, CDR1 is SGHRS, CDR2 YFSETQ. This CDR3 comprises 17 residues. Trimming cost V 0 bases and J 2 bases, with 14 bases left between them.

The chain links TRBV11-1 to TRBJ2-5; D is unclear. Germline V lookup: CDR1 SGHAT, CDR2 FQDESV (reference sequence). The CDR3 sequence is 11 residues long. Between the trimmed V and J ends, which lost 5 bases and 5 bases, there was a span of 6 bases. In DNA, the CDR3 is TGTGCCAGCAGCCAACGGGAGACCCAGTACTTC. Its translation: CASSQRETQYF.

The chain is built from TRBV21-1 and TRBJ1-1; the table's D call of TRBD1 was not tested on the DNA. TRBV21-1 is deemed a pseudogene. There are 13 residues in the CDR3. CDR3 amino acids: CASSGNSALEAFF. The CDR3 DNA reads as TGTGCCAGCAGCGGCAACAGTGCACTTGAAGCTTTCTTT.

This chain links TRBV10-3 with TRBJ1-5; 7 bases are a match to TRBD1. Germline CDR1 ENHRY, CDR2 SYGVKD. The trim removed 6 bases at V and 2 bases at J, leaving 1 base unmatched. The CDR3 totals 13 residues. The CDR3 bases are TGTGCCATCAGCGGGACAGGCAATCAGCCCCAGCATTTT. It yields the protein CAISGTGNQPQHF.

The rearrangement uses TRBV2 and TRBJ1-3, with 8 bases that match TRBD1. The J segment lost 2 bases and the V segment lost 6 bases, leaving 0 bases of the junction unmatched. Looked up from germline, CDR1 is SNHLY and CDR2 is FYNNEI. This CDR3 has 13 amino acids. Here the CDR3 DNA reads TGTGCCAGCAGACAGGGGGCTGGAAACACCATATATTTT. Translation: CASRQGAGNTIYF.

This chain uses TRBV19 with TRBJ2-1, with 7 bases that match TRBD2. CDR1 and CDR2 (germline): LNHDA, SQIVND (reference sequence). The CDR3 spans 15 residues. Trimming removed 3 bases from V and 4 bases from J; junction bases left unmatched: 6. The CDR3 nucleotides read TGTGCCAGTAGTATGGATGGCGGGGGTTACAATGAGCAGTTCTTC. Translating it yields CASSMDGGGYNEQFF.

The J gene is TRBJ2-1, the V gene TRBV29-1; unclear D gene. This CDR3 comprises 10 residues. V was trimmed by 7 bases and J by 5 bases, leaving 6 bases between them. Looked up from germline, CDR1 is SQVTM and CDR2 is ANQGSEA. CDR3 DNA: TGCAGCGCGGCGGACAATGAGCAGTTCTTC. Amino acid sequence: CSAADNEQFF.

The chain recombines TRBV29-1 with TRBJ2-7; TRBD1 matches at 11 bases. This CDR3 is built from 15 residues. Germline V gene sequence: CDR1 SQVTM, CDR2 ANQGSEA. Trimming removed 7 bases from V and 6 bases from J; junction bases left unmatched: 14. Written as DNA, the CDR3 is TGCAGCGCCTGGACAGGGGGCGGATTAGCGGGCGAGCAGTACTTC. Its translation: CSAWTGGGLAGEQYF.

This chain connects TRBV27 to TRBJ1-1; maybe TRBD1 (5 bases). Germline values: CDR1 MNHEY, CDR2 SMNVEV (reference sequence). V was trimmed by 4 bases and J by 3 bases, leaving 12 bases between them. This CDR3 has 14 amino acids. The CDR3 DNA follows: TGTGCCAGCAGTTCTGGGGGGGTTTACACTGAAGCTTTCTTT. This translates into CASSSGGVYTEAFF.

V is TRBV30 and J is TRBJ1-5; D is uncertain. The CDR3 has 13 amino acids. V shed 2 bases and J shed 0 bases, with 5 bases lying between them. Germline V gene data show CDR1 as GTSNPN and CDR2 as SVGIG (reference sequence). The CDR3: CAWSLYSNQPQHF. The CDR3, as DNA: TGTGCCTGGAGTTTGTATAGCAATCAGCCCCAGCATTTT.

The CDR3 region has the DNA TGTGCCAGCAGCTTAGGGGGAGCTTGGCCCCAGTACTTC. It yields the protein CASSLGGAWPQYF. This chain joins TRBV7-8 and TRBJ2-5; tentatively, D is TRBD2 (5 bases). V was shortened by 1 base and J by 9 bases, with 12 bases between the two germline ends. The CDR3 length is 13 residues. Germline V gives CDR1 SGHVS, CDR2 FQNEAQ.

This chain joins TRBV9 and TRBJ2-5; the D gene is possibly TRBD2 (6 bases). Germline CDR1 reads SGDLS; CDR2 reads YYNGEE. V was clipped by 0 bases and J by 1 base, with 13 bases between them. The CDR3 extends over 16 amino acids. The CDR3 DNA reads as TGTGCCAGCAGCGTAGGGGAGGAGTTCCCCCAAGAGACCCAGTACTTC. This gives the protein CASSVGEEFPQETQYF. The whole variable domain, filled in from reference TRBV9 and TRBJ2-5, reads DSGVTQTPKHLITATGQRVTLRCSPRSGDLSVYWYQQSLDQGLQFLIQYYNGEERAKGNILERFSAQQFPDLHSELNLSSLELGDSALYFCASSVGEEFPQETQYFGPGTRLLVL.

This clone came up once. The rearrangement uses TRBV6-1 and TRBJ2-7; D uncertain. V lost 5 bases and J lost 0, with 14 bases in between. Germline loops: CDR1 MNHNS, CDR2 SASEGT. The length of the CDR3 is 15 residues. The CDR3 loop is CASSSDQASSYEQYF. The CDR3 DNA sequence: TGTGCCAGCAGTTCCGATCAGGCCTCCTCCTACGAGCAGTACTTC.

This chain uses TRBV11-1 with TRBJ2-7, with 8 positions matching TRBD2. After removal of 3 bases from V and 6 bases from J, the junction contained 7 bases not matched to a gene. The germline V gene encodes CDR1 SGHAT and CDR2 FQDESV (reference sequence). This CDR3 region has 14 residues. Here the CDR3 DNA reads TGTGCCAGCAGCTTTTCTAGCGGGCGGTCCGAGCAGTACTTC. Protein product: CASSFSSGRSEQYF.

The CDR3 DNA reads as TGTGCCAGTGGGACAGGGCTCTACGAGCAGTACTTC. Protein: CASGTGLYEQYF. The chain joins TRBV19 to TRBJ2-7, with 9 bases lining up with TRBD1. V shed 8 bases and J 3 bases; nucleotides not matched to a gene: 2. In germline, CDR1 is LNHDA, CDR2 SQIVND (reference sequence). The CDR3 consists of 12 residues.

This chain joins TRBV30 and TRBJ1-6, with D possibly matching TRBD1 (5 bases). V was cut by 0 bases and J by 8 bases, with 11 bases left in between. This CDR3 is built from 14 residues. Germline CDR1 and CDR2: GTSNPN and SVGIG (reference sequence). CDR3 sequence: CAWSVQGRDSPLHF. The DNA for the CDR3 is TGTGCCTGGAGTGTCCAGGGTAGGGATTCACCCCTCCACTTT.

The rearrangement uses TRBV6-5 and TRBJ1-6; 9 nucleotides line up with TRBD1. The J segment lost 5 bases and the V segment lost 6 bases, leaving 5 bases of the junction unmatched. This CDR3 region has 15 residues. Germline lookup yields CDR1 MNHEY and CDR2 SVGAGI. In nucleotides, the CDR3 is TGTGCCAGCAGGATGACAGGGGGGAATAATTCACCCCTCCACTTT. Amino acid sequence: CASRMTGGNNSPLHF.